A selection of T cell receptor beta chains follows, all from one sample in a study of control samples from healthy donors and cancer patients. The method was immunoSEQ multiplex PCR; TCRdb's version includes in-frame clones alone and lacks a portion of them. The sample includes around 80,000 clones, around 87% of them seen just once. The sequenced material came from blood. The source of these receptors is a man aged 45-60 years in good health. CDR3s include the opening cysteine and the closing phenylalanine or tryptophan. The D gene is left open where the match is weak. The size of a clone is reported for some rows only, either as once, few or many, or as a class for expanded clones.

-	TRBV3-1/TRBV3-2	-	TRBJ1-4	CASSQEKGIYSEKLFF	TGTGCCAGCAGCCAAGAGAAAGGAATATACAGTGAAAAACTGTTTTTT
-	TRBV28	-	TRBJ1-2	CASSLSGVGYGYTF	TGTGCCAGCAGTTTATCCGGGGTAGGGTATGGCTACACCTTC
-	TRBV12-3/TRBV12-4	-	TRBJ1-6	CASSRGSPLHF	TGTGCCAGCAGTCGAGGGTCACCCCTCCACTTT
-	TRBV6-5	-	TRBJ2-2	CASVKTNTGELFF	TGTGCCAGCGTCAAAACGAACACCGGGGAGCTGTTTTTT
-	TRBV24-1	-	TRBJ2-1	CATSDFQSGSYNEQFF	TGTGCCACCAGTGATTTCCAGAGTGGGTCCTACAATGAGCAGTTCTTC
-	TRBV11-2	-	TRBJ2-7	CASSLDHGSADEQYF	TGTGCCAGCAGCTTAGATCACGGGTCGGCAGACGAGCAGTACTTC
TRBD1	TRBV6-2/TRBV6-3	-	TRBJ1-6	CASSRTGDYSPLHF	TGTGCCAGCAGTAGGACAGGGGATTATTCACCCCTCCACTTT
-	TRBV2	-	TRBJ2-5	CASDFQETQYF	TGTGCCAGCGACTTCCAAGAGACCCAGTACTTC
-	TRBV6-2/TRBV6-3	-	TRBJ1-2	CASSSGQTYGYTF	TGTGCCAGCAGTTCCGGACAGACCTATGGCTACACCTTC
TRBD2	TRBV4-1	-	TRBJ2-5	CASSSRTSTYQETQYF	TGCGCCAGCAGCTCCAGGACTAGTACTTACCAAGAGACCCAGTACTTC
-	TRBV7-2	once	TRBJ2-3	CASSLWGGGTDTQYF	TGTGCCAGCAGCTTATGGGGCGGGGGCACAGATACGCAGTATTTT
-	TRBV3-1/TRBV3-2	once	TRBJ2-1	CASSQSEGNEQFF	TGTGCCAGCAGCCAATCGGAGGGTAATGAGCAGTTCTTC
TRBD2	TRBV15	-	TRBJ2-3	CATSRDVSSGPFTDTQYF	TGTGCCACCAGCAGAGATGTGTCTAGCGGGCCATTCACAGATACGCAGTATTTT
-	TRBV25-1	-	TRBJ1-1	CASSDVRVTEAFF	TGTGCCAGCAGTGACGTCAGGGTTACTGAAGCTTTCTTT
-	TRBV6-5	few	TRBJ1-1	CASSYSRNTEAFF	TGTGCCAGCAGTTACTCCCGGAACACTGAAGCTTTCTTT
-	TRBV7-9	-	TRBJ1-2	CASSFENPSNYGYTF	TGTGCCAGCAGCTTTGAAAACCCCTCAAACTATGGCTACACCTTC
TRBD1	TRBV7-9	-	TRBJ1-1	CASSSWTGVGTEAFF	TGTGCCAGCAGCTCTTGGACAGGGGTGGGTACTGAAGCTTTCTTT
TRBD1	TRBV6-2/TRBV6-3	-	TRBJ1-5	CASSYGRDRDDQPQHF	TGTGCCAGCAGTTATGGTAGGGACAGAGACGATCAGCCCCAGCATTTT
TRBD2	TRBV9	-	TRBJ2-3	CASSPGLAGVDTQYF	TGTGCCAGCAGCCCGGGACTAGCGGGGGTGGATACGCAGTATTTT
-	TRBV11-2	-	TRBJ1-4	CASSLAGGGLEKLFF	TGTGCCAGCAGCTTAGCCGGGGGAGGGCTCGAAAAACTGTTTTTT
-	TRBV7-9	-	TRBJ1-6	CASSLAGINSPLHF	TGTGCCAGCAGCTTAGCGGGGATTAATTCACCCCTCCACTTT
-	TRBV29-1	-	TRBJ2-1	CSVEENEQFF	TGCAGCGTTGAAGAGAATGAGCAGTTCTTC
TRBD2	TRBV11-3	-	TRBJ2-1	CASSLEVWGRGSYNEQFF	TGTGCCAGCAGCTTAGAGGTTTGGGGGAGGGGATCCTACAATGAGCAGTTCTTC
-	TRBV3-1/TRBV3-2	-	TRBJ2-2	CASSPENTGELFF	TGTGCCAGCAGCCCAGAGAACACCGGGGAGCTGTTTTTT
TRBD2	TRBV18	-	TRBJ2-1	CASSPTSGLYNEQFF	TGTGCCAGCTCACCAACTAGCGGACTTTACAATGAGCAGTTCTTC
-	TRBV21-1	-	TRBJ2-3	CASSKGQGACTDTQYF	TGTGCCAGCAGCAAGGGGCAGGGGGCGTGCACAGATACGCAGTATTTT
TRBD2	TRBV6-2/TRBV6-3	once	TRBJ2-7	CASSPTGLRTSGAYEQYF	TGTGCCAGCAGCCCGACCGGATTACGGACTAGCGGCGCCTACGAGCAGTACTTC
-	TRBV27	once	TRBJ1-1	CASSITENTEAFF	TGTGCCAGCAGTATTACAGAGAACACTGAAGCTTTCTTT
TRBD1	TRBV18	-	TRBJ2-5	CASSRDRQETQYF	TGTGCCAGCTCCCGGGACAGACAAGAGACCCAGTACTTC
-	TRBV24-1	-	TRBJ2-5	CATSDTRQEIQETQYF	TGTGCCACCAGTGACACCCGACAGGAGATCCAAGAGACCCAGTACTTC
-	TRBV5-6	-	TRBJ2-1	CASSEEGTAYSYNEQFF	TGTGCCAGCAGCGAGGAAGGGACTGCCTACTCCTACAATGAGCAGTTCTTC
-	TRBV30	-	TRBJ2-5	CAWTGLLGETQYF	TGTGCCTGGACCGGCCTCCTAGGGGAGACCCAGTACTTC
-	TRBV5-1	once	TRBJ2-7	CASSLGGDSYEQYF	TGCGCCAGCAGCTTGGGCGGAGACTCCTACGAGCAGTACTTC
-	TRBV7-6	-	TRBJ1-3	CASSLEQPGLSGNTIYF	TGTGCCAGCAGCTTAGAACAGCCAGGCCTCTCTGGAAACACCATATATTTT
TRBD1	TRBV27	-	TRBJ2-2	CASTQTGGVDTGELFF	TGTGCCAGCACTCAGACAGGGGGGGTAGACACCGGGGAGCTGTTTTTT
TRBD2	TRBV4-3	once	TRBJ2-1	CASSQDQTSGGKFF	TGCGCCAGCAGCCAAGATCAAACTAGCGGGGGGAAGTTCTTC
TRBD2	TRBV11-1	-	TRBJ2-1	CASSPDGGEGYNEQFF	TGTGCCAGCAGCCCCGACGGGGGGGAGGGGTACAATGAGCAGTTCTTC
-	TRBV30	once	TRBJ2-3	CAWSVRQYGDTQYF	TGTGCCTGGAGTGTACGCCAGTACGGGGATACGCAGTATTTT
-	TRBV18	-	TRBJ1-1	CASSPSAGRVDTEAFF	TGTGCCAGCTCACCTTCCGCAGGCAGGGTCGACACTGAAGCTTTCTTT
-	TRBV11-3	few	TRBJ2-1	CASSPKLSSYNEQFF	TGTGCCAGCAGCCCGAAATTGAGCTCCTACAATGAGCAGTTCTTC
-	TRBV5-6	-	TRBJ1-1	CASSLEVGAEAFF	TGTGCCAGCAGCTTAGAGGTGGGAGCCGAAGCTTTCTTT
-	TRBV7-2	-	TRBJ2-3	CASSSEQQDTQYF	TGTGCCAGCAGCTCAGAGCAGCAAGATACGCAGTATTTT
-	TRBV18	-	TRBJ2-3	CASKARLEITDTQYF	TGTGCCAGCAAGGCGAGACTAGAAATTACAGATACGCAGTATTTT
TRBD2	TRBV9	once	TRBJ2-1	CASSVPVAGPNEQFF	TGTGCCAGCAGCGTACCGGTAGCGGGGCCCAATGAGCAGTTCTTC
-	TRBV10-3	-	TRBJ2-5	CAISEYLGSETQYF	TGTGCCATCAGTGAGTATCTGGGCTCCGAGACCCAGTACTTC
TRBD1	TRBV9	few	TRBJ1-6	CASSETGNSYNSPLHF	TGTGCCAGCAGCGAGACAGGGAACTCCTATAATTCACCCCTCCACTTT
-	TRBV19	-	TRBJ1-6	CASSIGAGLDSPLHF	TGTGCCAGTAGTATAGGAGCGGGTCTTGATTCACCCCTCCACTTT
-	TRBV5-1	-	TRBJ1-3	CASSLVAGAGNTIYF	TGCGCCAGCAGCTTGGTGGCAGGGGCTGGAAACACCATATATTTT
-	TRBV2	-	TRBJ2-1	CASSDRTDEQFF	TGTGCCAGCAGTGACCGGACTGATGAGCAGTTCTTC
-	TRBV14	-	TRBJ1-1	CASSQVSYYTEAFF	TGTGCCAGCAGCCAAGTGTCTTATTACACTGAAGCTTTCTTT
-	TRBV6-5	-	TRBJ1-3	CASRAGGGNTIYF	TGTGCCAGCAGAGCAGGAGGAGGAAACACCATATATTTT
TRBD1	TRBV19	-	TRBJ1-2	CASSPLGGQGGGYTF	TGTGCCAGTAGTCCCCTAGGGGGACAGGGGGGCGGCTACACCTTC
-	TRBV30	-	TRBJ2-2	CACPPRANTGELFF	TGTGCCTGCCCCCCACGGGCGAACACCGGGGAGCTGTTTTTT
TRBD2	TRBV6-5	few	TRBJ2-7	CASQRGFSSYEQYF	TGTGCCAGCCAGCGGGGCTTCAGCTCCTACGAGCAGTACTTC
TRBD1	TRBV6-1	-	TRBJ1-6	CASSEAPGGYNSPLHF	TGTGCCAGCAGTGAAGCGCCAGGGGGATATAATTCACCCCTCCACTTT